This is a list of T cell receptor beta chains from one sample in a study of neurological immune-mediated disorders. Each CDR3 protein gets one entry after TCRdb re-called the 5' RACE reads with MiXCR. The profile shows more than 10,000 distinct CDR3 sequences, about 22% of them singletons. The sequenced material came from CD8+ T cells from blood. All receptors come from a middle-aged woman with multiple sclerosis. Both conserved end residues are part of each CDR3.

>TRBV10-3
CAISESGRGPYNEQFF
>TRBV10-1
CAIPVGQGAYEQYF
>TRBV4-2
CASSQDAGGGPPETQYF
>TRBV29-1
CSTERFSDTEAFF
>TRBV7-2
CASSAGADTQYF
>TRBV29-1
CSVKVGISDTQYF
>TRBV30
CAWEVRDRTGELFF
>TRBV3-1
CASSPGLAGGNEQFF
>TRBV7-9
CASSATPPRPQYF
>TRBV10-1
CASSEEAWNEQFF
>TRBV25-1
CASSEAYEQYF
>TRBV9
CASSGPSYEQYF
>TRBV7-2
CASITGQMNTEAFF
>TRBV5-1
CASSLSEGEQFF
>TRBV12-3/TRBV12-4
CASSLFQGANTEAFF